This T cell receptor beta chain was observed in a study of regulatory T cells in long-lasting Graves disease. Study context: Positive TSH receptor antibodies alongside over 5 years of antithyroid drugs were what marked Graves' disease as persistent.

Time point defined: persistent/refractory GD, antithyroid drugs over 5 years with positive TRAb. From RNA extracted from PBMCs, the TCR library was made. Germline V gives CDR1 SGHTA, CDR2 FQGNSA. The CDR3 is 15 amino acids. The V and J ends lost 5 bases and 9 bases respectively, with 20 bases between them. Relying on iRepertoire HTBI primers and Arm-PCR of CDR3 regions, the team built TCR beta libraries. TCRdb recomputed calls from the multiplex PCR reads with MiXCR, one row per CDR3 protein. The sample shows under 500,000 distinct CDR3 sequences, around 21% of them seen only once. The sequences come from peripheral blood mononuclear cells (PBMCs), collected when the disease was refractory, from a patient treated with antithyroid drugs. The rearrangement uses TRBV7-2 and TRBJ2-1; TRBD2 is a possible D gene (6 bases). The clonotype was recovered from a female donor with Graves disease. The CDR3 coding sequence is TGTGCCAGCAGCCTACTAATCGGGGGTTTGGGTGAGCAGTTCTTC. It is translated as CASSLLIGGLGEQFF.